The present entry profiles one TCR beta chain with its context. This entry comes from a study of blood T cell repertoires in COVID-19. On the study more broadly: Samples taken during acute and convalescent COVID-19 were collected in the United States, Italy and Spain. PBMCs, B-cell-depleted T cells, or T cells were the source of the cDNA or gDNA that made up the material.

CDR3 length equals 13 residues. J lost 5 bases, V lost 4 bases, and 5 bases had no gene match. Germline loops: CDR1 WNHNN, CDR2 SYGVQD (reference sequence). Original handling: Reference gene primer amplification in the assay estimated nucleated cell counts. Assay: immunoSEQ multiplex PCR; the TCRdb copy retains only in-frame clones and omits some. D and trimming were read from the DNA, whereas the V and J calls and clone size are those reported in that table. This sample has around 60,000 clones, with approximately 83% found just once. Sequenced: peripheral blood. V usage is TRBV10-1 and J usage is TRBJ2-7, with 7 bases lining up with TRBD1. This clonotype originated in a middle-aged man with acute or convalescent COVID-19. The CDR3 loop reads CASSGTGRNEQYF. CDR3 nucleotide sequence: TGCGCCAGCAGTGGGACAGGCCGAAACGAGCAGTACTTC.